These 3 T cell receptor beta chains share one sample of origin, sequenced in a study of monozygotic twins with inflammatory bowel disease. With the 5' RACE reads reprocessed, TCRdb shows one record per CDR3 protein and no DNA. This repertoire includes about 170,000 distinct CDR3 sequences. The material sequenced was blood. The receptors come from a human donor with ulcerative colitis or Crohn's disease, or a healthy co-twin of an affected twin (not recorded which).

The chain carries TRBV12-3 or TRBV12-4 and TRBJ1-1. This CDR3 is built from 13 residues. CDR3 region: CASSATGRTEAFF.

This chain joins TRBV20-1 and TRBJ2-1. This CDR3 comprises 14 residues. Per germline, CDR1 DFQATT and CDR2 SNEGSKA (reference sequence). CDR3: CSARSQRGVNEQFF.

CDR3 residues: CASSPSGRISEQFF. This rearrangement joins TRBV12-3 or TRBV12-4 to TRBJ2-1; absent DNA, TCRdb's TRBD2 call cannot be checked. CDR3 size: 14 residues.